Below, 3 T cell receptor beta chains from the same sample are listed, as sequenced in a study of CD8+ T cells in alopecia areata (dated by TCRdb to 2017 to 2018). The time point label here, explained by the study, means: baseline before oral tofacitinib. The receptor library was made with the immunoSEQ multiplex PCR assay. To provide template for TCR sequencing, every sample had RNA extracted and reverse transcribed into cDNA. As stored in TCRdb, this immuneACCESS dataset retains in-frame rearrangements with V and J assigned. A fraction of the clones does not appear; measured against another copy, unresolved V genes explain less than half of the discrepancy, and the remainder lacks a known reason. Across this sample there are 65,000 to 70,000 clones, with approximately 58% seen only once. About a sixth of the sample rests with the top ten. Source: CD8+ T cells sorted from blood, taken at week 0. The receptors here all came from a human donor with alopecia areata.

The table lists this clone with a few counts. This rearrangement joins TRBV29-1 to TRBJ1-1; the D gene is possibly TRBD1 (5 bases). There are 11 residues in the CDR3. V lost 6 bases, J lost 4 bases, and 9 bases lay in between. Germline assignment: CDR1 SQVTM and CDR2 ANQGSEA. The CDR3 loop is CSVGRITEAFF. The CDR3 nucleotides are TGCAGCGTGGGACGGATCACTGAAGCTTTCTTT. The whole variable domain, remainder taken from reference TRBV29-1 and TRBJ1-1, is SAVISQKPSRDICQRGTSLTIQCQVDSQVTMMFWYRQQPGQSLTLIATANQGSEATYESGFVIDKFPISRPNLTFSTLTVSNMSPEDSSIYLCSVGRITEAFFGQGTRLTVV.

The chain is built from TRBV5-1 and TRBJ2-7, with D hard to call. The V and J ends lost 0 bases and 0 bases respectively, with 10 bases between them. The CDR3 runs to 15 residues. Germline assignment: CDR1 SGHRS and CDR2 YFSETQ. Here the CDR3 reads CASSLDRIHSYEQYF. The DNA of the CDR3 is TGCGCCAGCAGCTTGGACCGGATCCACTCCTACGAGCAGTACTTC.

This rearrangement joins TRBV5-8 to TRBJ2-7; maybe TRBD2 (6 bases). Germline values: CDR1 SGHTS, CDR2 YDEGEE. Trimming left V 2 bases short and J 5 bases short, with 11 bases between. The CDR3 contains 13 residues. The CDR3 here is CASSFGGINEQYF. The DNA for the CDR3 is TGTGCCAGCAGCTTTGGAGGGATCAACGAGCAGTACTTC.